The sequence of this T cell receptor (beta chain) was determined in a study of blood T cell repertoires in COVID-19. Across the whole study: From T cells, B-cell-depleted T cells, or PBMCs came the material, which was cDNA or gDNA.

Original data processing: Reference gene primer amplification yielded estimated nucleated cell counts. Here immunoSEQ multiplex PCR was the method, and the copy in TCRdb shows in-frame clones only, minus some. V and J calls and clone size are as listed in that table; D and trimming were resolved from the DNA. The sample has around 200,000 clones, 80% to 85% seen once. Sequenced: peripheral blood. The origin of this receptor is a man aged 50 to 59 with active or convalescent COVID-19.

CDR3 protein: CASSERAGQSEAFF. DNA for the CDR3: TGTGCCAGCAGTGAACGGGCGGGGCAAAGTGAAGCTTTCTTT. The chain couples TRBV6-1 to TRBJ1-1; D possibly corresponds to TRBD1 (5 bases). Per the germline V gene, CDR1 is MNHNS and CDR2 is SASEGT. CDR3 length: 14 residues. V dropped 2 bases and J dropped 7 bases, with 14 bases sitting between them.